This T cell receptor beta chain was sequenced during a study of blood T cell repertoires in COVID-19. This CDR3 has 15 amino acids. The V and J ends lost 8 bases and 7 bases, in that order; junction bases with no gene match: 16. Looked up from germline, CDR1 is MGHRA and CDR2 is YSYEKL. The protocol was immunoSEQ multiplex PCR, while the TCRdb copy is restricted to in-frame clones and leaves out a portion. This table holds a few hundred thousand clones, nearly 90% found once. V and J are TRBV4-1 and TRBJ1-1; 7 nucleotides match TRBD1. Sequences were obtained from peripheral blood. This clonotype was sampled from a woman aged 40-49 years who had recovered from COVID-19. CDR3 residues: CASAKHSGGGNEAFF. CDR3 sequence (DNA): TGCGCCAGCGCCAAACATTCAGGGGGTGGTAATGAAGCTTTCTTT.